This entry features one T cell receptor beta chain sequence. Its antigen is not known. This sample stems from a study of T-cell memory formation after mild COVID-19. General study findings and limits: For contracting clones, CD4+ ones sat mainly in CM and EM, CD8+ in EMRA.

V lost 7 bases to trimming and J lost 4 bases; unmatched junction nucleotides: 4. The CDR3 contains 13 residues. From germline, CDR1 is MNHEY and CDR2 SVGAGI. TCRdb re-derived calls from the 5' RACE reads in MiXCR, one entry per CDR3 protein. The table shows 580,000 or so distinct CDR3 sequences, with around 15% occurring only once. The material sequenced was PBMCs or a T cell subset sorted from them (not recorded which). The J gene is TRBJ2-5, the V gene TRBV6-5, with 9 bases lining up with TRBD1. This clonotype originated in an adult woman who had mild COVID-19 (a few samples of this study predate the infection). Cell type and time point are not known. This chain's CDR3 is CASTPGQGETQYF. As DNA, the CDR3 is TGTGCCAGCACGCCGGGACAGGGAGAGACCCAGTACTTC.